This TCR beta chain emerged from a study of T cells in Graves' hyperthyroidism and ophthalmopathy. Amplification targeted TCR beta CDR3 regions from RNA transcripts. RT-PCR in the first round (using the HTBI primer set) targeted the TCR CDR3. TCRdb reprocessed the multiplex PCR reads via MiXCR and lists one record per CDR3 protein. Here the sample spans about 300,000 distinct CDR3 sequences, 10% to 15% being singletons. This clonotype has a count of ten or more. The clonotype originates from a woman aged 30 to 39 with Graves' hyperthyroidism that later progressed to Graves' ophthalmopathy. Sequenced material: blood.

The CDR3 region has the DNA TGTGCCAGTAGTATTCGGGCGGTGAACACTGAAGCTTTCTTT. It specifies CASSIRAVNTEAFF. The genes are TRBV19 and TRBJ1-1; D is unresolved. Germline lookup yields CDR1 LNHDA and CDR2 SQIVND (reference sequence). This CDR3 region has 14 residues. Between the trimmed V and J ends, which lost 3 bases and 0 bases, there was a span of 8 bases.